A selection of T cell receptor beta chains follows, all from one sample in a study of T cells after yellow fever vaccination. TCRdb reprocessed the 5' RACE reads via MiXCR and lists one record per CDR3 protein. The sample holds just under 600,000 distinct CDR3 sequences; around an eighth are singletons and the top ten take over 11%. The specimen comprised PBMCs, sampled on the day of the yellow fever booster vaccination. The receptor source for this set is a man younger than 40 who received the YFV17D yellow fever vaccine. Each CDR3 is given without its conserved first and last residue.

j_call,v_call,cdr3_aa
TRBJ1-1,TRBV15,ATSREQGFTEAF
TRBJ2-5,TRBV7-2,ASSSGSGLAEQETQY
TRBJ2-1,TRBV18,ASSPRLADGNEQF
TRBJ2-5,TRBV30,AWSLDLQETQY
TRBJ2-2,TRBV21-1,ASSSPSGRARTGELF
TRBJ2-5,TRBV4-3,ASSQESGNLGETQY
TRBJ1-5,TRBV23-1,ASSRGVRGNQPQH
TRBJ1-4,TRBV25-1,ASEDDRGGEKLF
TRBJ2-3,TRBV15,ATSRDPRSRTDTQY
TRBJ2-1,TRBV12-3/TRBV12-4,ASSHRGENNEQF
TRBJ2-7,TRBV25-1,ASSELAGGTYEQY
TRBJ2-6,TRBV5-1,ASSLSRAASGANVLT
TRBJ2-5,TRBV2,ASRPLAETQY
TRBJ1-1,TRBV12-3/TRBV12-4,ASSLDGGTTEAF
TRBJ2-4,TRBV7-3,ASSSSQENIQY
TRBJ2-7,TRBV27,ASYSPGSEQY
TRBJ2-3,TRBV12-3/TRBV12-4,ASSLPDRPGDTQY
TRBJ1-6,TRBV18,ASSPQRRQGNSPLH
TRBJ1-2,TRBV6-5,ASSYSPDGLYGYT
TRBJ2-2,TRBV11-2,ASSLDRGELF
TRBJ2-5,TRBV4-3,ASSQGTGPLETQY
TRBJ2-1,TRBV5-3,ARSYTSGRTNEQF
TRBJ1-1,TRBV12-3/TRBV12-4,ASSLVSAGTEAF
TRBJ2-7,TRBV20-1,SALEAGGAHEQY
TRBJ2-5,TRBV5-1,ASSSPVWETQY
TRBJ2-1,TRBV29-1,SGEQGSDEQF
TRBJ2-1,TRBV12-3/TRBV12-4,ASSSGPLAASWRNEQF
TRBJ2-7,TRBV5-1,ASSGGTSGRYEQY